Shown below are 7 T cell receptor beta chains from a single sample sequenced in a study of beta chain features in type 1 diabetes. Study-wide results and caveats: Type 1 diabetes patients had moderately but significantly shorter TCRB CDR3s in all four CD4+ subsets.

Their target antigens are unknown. The isolated RNA, all of it, was reverse transcribed, so expressed TCRB transcripts were what got sequenced. Using immunoSEQ multiplex PCR, the repertoire was profiled, and TCRdb retains in-frame clones only, with some absent. The data show roughly 300,000 clones, with around 9.7% seen just once and around 1% held by the top ten. The sample comprised central memory CD4+ T cells from blood. These receptors were collected from a young man with type 1 diabetes.

The gene calls are TRBV6-5 and TRBJ2-3, with D perhaps TRBD1 or TRBD2 (6 bases each). V lost 9 bases, J lost 1 base, and 17 bases lay in between. This CDR3 is 15 amino acids long. Looked up from germline, CDR1 is MNHEY and CDR2 is SVGAGI. The CDR3: CASSTGARRTDTQYF. CDR3 DNA: TGTGCCAGTTCTACGGGGGCCCGCCGCACAGATACGCAGTATTTT.

This clone has just a few counts. This chain joins TRBV5-1 and TRBJ1-4, with D tentatively TRBD1 (6 bases). The V gene lost 4 bases and the J gene lost 4 bases, with 11 bases spanning the gap. This CDR3 is 14 amino acids long. CDR1 and CDR2 from the germline V gene are SGHRS and YFSETQ. This CDR3 reads CASSPRTDNEKLFF. The CDR3 region has the DNA TGCGCCAGCAGCCCCCGGACAGATAATGAAAAACTGTTTTTT.

This chain uses TRBV6-5 with TRBJ1-4; D remains unclear. This CDR3 has 15 residues. V dropped 5 bases and J dropped 4 bases, with 14 bases sitting between them. Germline CDR1 reads MNHEY; CDR2 reads SVGAGI. CDR3 DNA sequence: TGTGCCAGCAGTATTATACCAGCCGGTAATGAAAAACTGTTTTTT. Its protein product is CASSIIPAGNEKLFF.

This clone has ten or more counts. This chain joins TRBV30 and TRBJ1-4; D gene ambiguous. The ends were cut back, 0 bases at V and 7 bases at J, with 6 bases in the middle. This CDR3 contains 12 residues. From germline, CDR1 is GTSNPN and CDR2 SVGIG (reference sequence). The CDR3 DNA reads as TGTGCCTGGAGTGTACTTGGTGAAAAACTGTTTTTT. Its protein is CAWSVLGEKLFF.

As concerns this clone: Other DNA sequences from this sample encode an identical CDR3 as well. This rearrangement joins TRBV9 to TRBJ2-6; D is unresolved. CDR3 size: 15 residues. V lost 0 bases to trimming and J lost 0 bases, with 4 bases between them. Per the germline V gene, CDR1 is SGDLS and CDR2 is YYNGEE. CDR3 sequence (DNA): TGTGCCAGCAGCGTAGTCGGCTCTGGGGCCAACGTCCTGACTTTC. Its protein is CASSVVGSGANVLTF.

This clone has just a few counts. The chain uses TRBV5-6 and TRBJ1-2; 7 bases line up with TRBD1. J was trimmed by 3 bases and V by 4 bases; bases with no gene match: 9. Germline CDR1 is SGHDT and CDR2 is YYEEEE. CDR3 length: 15 amino acids. CDR3 protein: CASSAITGDHYGYTF. CDR3 DNA: TGTGCCAGCAGCGCAATCACAGGGGATCACTATGGCTACACCTTC.

This clone was seen a few times. The rearrangement links TRBV7-2 to TRBJ1-4; unclear D gene. Germline CDR1 SGHTA, CDR2 FQGNSA. V was trimmed by 3 bases and J by 6 bases, leaving 14 bases between them. This CDR3 is built from 15 residues. CDR3 coding DNA: TGTGCCAGCAGCTTCGCCGGGCCTGGGGATGAAAAACTGTTTTTT. Its translation: CASSFAGPGDEKLFF.